This passage covers 25 T cell receptor beta chains from one sample sequenced in a study of cytomegalovirus exposure and HLA in healthy donors. 60 Vbeta and 13 Jbeta primers were used in PCR. The assay was immunoSEQ multiplex PCR, and TCRdb's table has in-frame clones only and misses some. The sample contains about 120,000 clones, roughly 80% of which appear only once. Sequencing was done on a sample of PBMCs. The receptors here all came from a female donor in good health and CMV-seropositive.

This clone was counted between two and nine times. The J gene is TRBJ2-5, the V gene TRBV30; D is perhaps TRBD1 (7 bases). The germline V gene encodes CDR1 GTSNPN and CDR2 SVGIG (reference sequence). The CDR3 spans 11 residues. The V end was cut by 8 bases, the J end by 5 bases, with 12 bases between. The CDR3 nucleotides read TGTGCCGGAGGGGGCTGGGAGACCCAGTACTTC. Residues: CAGGGWETQYF.

The chain recombines TRBV10-2 with TRBJ2-3, with TRBD2 matching over 14 bases. Trimming at V came to 8 bases and at J to 5 bases, leaving 0 bases not matched to a gene. The CDR3 is 13 residues long. Germline-derived CDR1 and CDR2 are WSHSY and SAAADI. CDR3 in DNA: TGCGCCAGCGGACTAGCGGGGGGAGATACGCAGTATTTT. Translated, it gives CASGLAGGDTQYF.

V is TRBV7-2 and J is TRBJ2-3, with 7 nucleotides matching TRBD2. With 7 bases clipped from V and 7 bases from J, the junction kept 14 bases outside the gene matches. The CDR3 length is 15 residues. Germline V lookup: CDR1 SGHTA, CDR2 FQGNSA. CDR3 nucleotide sequence: TGTGCCAGCACCAGACGGGGGGTTCAAGAAAATACGCAGTATTTT. As protein: CASTRRGVQENTQYF.

This clone was recorded a few times. CDR3 in DNA: TGTGCCAGCAGCCCCGGGGGGGACGCCTACACAGATACGCAGTATTTT. Translating it yields CASSPGGDAYTDTQYF. The chain joins TRBV11-3 to TRBJ2-3; TRBD2 matches 8 bases. The length of the CDR3 is 16 residues. V gave up 5 bases and J gave up 2 bases; unmatched junction bases: 9. The V gene's germline CDR1 is SGHNT and CDR2 YENEEA.

This clone was observed a single time. This chain connects TRBV28 to TRBJ2-2; 10 nucleotides line up with TRBD2. V lost 8 bases and J lost 6; bases outside the gene matches: 15. CDR1 is MDHEN, CDR2 SYDVKM, per germline. The CDR3 consists of 17 residues. CDR3 nucleotides: TGTGCCAGCGAGACTAGCGGGTACCCGCCTTTGGCCGGGGAGCTGTTTTTT. It yields the protein CASETSGYPPLAGELFF.

The chain uses TRBV7-9 and TRBJ2-5; 8 bases align to TRBD2. In germline, CDR1 is SEHNR, CDR2 FQNEAQ (reference sequence). V shed 1 base, J shed 5 bases, and the junction held 3 bases outside the gene matches. The CDR3 consists of 14 residues. CDR3: CASSLGTSWETQYF. In nucleotides, the CDR3 is TGTGCCAGCAGCTTAGGGACTAGCTGGGAGACCCAGTACTTC.

The chain recombines TRBV6-1 with TRBJ1-5, with 10 bases lining up with TRBD1. The J segment lost 0 bases and the V segment lost 2 bases, leaving 7 bases of the junction unmatched. The germline V gene encodes CDR1 MNHNS and CDR2 SASEGT. There are 18 residues in the CDR3. The CDR3 loop is CASSEIGDRGISNQPQHF. Here the CDR3 DNA reads TGTGCCAGCAGTGAAATAGGGGACAGGGGCATTAGCAATCAGCCCCAGCATTTT.

The rearrangement joins TRBV4-1 to TRBJ2-3, with D tentatively TRBD2 (7 bases). Germline assignment: CDR1 MGHRA and CDR2 YSYEKL. The germline V and J ends were trimmed by 0 bases and 3 bases, with 16 bases remaining between them. This CDR3 region has 17 residues. Here the CDR3 DNA reads TGCGCCAGCAGCCAAGAGGGGGGGCCGGGACCTACAGATACGCAGTATTTT. Its protein product is CASSQEGGPGPTDTQYF.

The CDR3 nucleotides read TGTGCCTGGGGTGACAGGGACAATCAGCCCCAGCATTTT. As protein: CAWGDRDNQPQHF. V and J are TRBV30 and TRBJ1-5, with 7 bases fitting TRBD1. The germline V gene encodes CDR1 GTSNPN and CDR2 SVGIG (reference sequence). V dropped 5 bases and J dropped 3; count of bases not matched to a gene: 4. There are 13 residues in the CDR3.

The chain uses TRBV4-2 and TRBJ2-2, with 7 bases identical to TRBD1. The V gene end was trimmed by 4 bases and the J gene end by 3 bases; junction bases not matched to a gene: 8. Germline-derived CDR1 and CDR2 are LGHNA and YNFKEQ. This CDR3 comprises 16 residues. The CDR3 reads CASSRIDQGDTGELFF. The CDR3 DNA reads TGTGCCAGCAGCCGGATCGACCAGGGGGACACCGGGGAGCTGTTTTTT.

The chain is built from TRBV19 and TRBJ2-2; tentatively, D is TRBD2 (6 bases). The CDR3 has 17 residues. V lost 4 bases and J lost 2, with 17 bases in between. Germline V lookup: CDR1 LNHDA, CDR2 SQIVND (reference sequence). The CDR3 coding sequence is TGTGCCAGTAGTACGCTAGCGCGAAATATAAACACCGGGGAGCTGTTTTTT. It encodes CASSTLARNINTGELFF.

The V call is TRBV5-6, the J call TRBJ1-2; 8 nucleotides align to TRBD1. The germline CDR1 and CDR2 sequences are SGHDT and YYEEEE. The CDR3 is 14 residues long. V shed 0 bases and J 7 bases; nucleotides not matched to a gene: 5. This chain's CDR3 is CASSLEQGVSGYTF. DNA for the CDR3: TGTGCCAGCAGCTTGGAACAGGGGGTTTCTGGCTACACCTTC.

This chain joins TRBV2 and TRBJ2-7, with D unclear. V was trimmed by 2 bases and J by 6 bases, leaving 11 bases between them. Germline values: CDR1 SNHLY, CDR2 FYNNEI. This CDR3 is built from 13 residues. The CDR3 sequence is CASSENPRSEQYF. Here the CDR3 DNA reads TGTGCCAGCAGTGAAAACCCGAGAAGCGAGCAGTACTTC. Filled out from reference TRBV2 and TRBJ2-7, the complete variable domain reads EPEVTQTPSHQVTQMGQEVILRCVPISNHLYFYWYRQILGQKVEFLVSFYNNEISEKSEIFDDQFSVERPDGSNFTLKIRSTKLEDSAMYFCASSENPRSEQYFGPGTRLTVT.

The chain couples TRBV7-9 to TRBJ1-1; 7 bases line up with TRBD1. Germline V gives CDR1 SEHNR, CDR2 FQNEAQ (reference sequence). The CDR3 is 15 residues long. V gave up 6 bases and J gave up 5 bases; unmatched junction bases: 12. This chain's CDR3 is CASSFSNRGRTEAFF. In nucleotides, the CDR3 is TGTGCCAGCAGTTTTTCCAACAGGGGTAGGACTGAAGCTTTCTTT.

V and J are TRBV30 and TRBJ1-5; TRBD1 matches at 12 bases. V lost 3 bases, J lost 4 bases, and 1 base stayed unmatched. Germline V gives CDR1 GTSNPN, CDR2 SVGIG (reference sequence). The CDR3 loop spans 14 amino acids. CDR3 in DNA: TGTGCCTGGAGGGGACAGGGGGCGAATCAGCCCCAGCATTTT. Translating it yields CAWRGQGANQPQHF.

The CDR3 coding sequence is TGCGCCAGCGGTGACAGTTCCCCCTACGAGCAGTACTTC. Protein sequence: CASGDSSPYEQYF. This chain links TRBV5-1 with TRBJ2-7, with a weak D call TRBD1 (5 bases). The V end was cut by 7 bases, the J end by 2 bases, with 13 bases between. The CDR3 loop spans 13 amino acids. The V gene's germline CDR1 is SGHRS and CDR2 YFSETQ. The full variable domain, completed using reference TRBV5-1 and TRBJ2-7, is KAGVTQTPRYLIKTRGQQVTLSCSPISGHRSVSWYQQTPGQGLQFLFEYFSETQRNKGNFPGRFSGRQFSNSRSEMNVSTLELGDSALYLCASGDSSPYEQYFGPGTRLTVT.

The chain uses TRBV9 and TRBJ2-5, with 16 bases matching TRBD2. The ends lost 0 bases at V and 1 base at J; junction bases unmatched: 6. CDR1 SGDLS and CDR2 YYNGEE come from the germline V gene. This CDR3 has 19 amino acids. The CDR3 here is CASSVAGGTSGGAQETQYF. DNA for the CDR3: TGTGCCAGCAGCGTAGCTGGAGGGACTAGCGGGGGGGCCCAAGAGACCCAGTACTTC.

The CDR3 spells CAWSVAGRSGQPQHF. CDR3 DNA sequence: TGTGCCTGGAGTGTAGCCGGGCGGAGCGGTCAGCCCCAGCATTTT. The rearrangement joins TRBV30 to TRBJ1-5; D uncertain. The V and J ends lost 0 bases and 6 bases respectively, with 15 bases between them. CDR3 length: 15 residues. The germline CDR1 and CDR2 sequences are GTSNPN and SVGIG (reference sequence).

This sequence joins TRBV5-5 and TRBJ1-6, with TRBD1 as a possible D gene (6 bases). The CDR3 extends over 15 amino acids. Germline V CDR1 and CDR2: SGHKS, YYEKEE (reference sequence). V lost 2 bases to trimming and J lost 7 bases, with 13 bases between them. The CDR3 nucleotides are TGTGCCAGCAGCTTAGCCTCGGACAGAAATTCACCCCTCCACTTT. Protein product: CASSLASDRNSPLHF.

CDR3 DNA sequence: TGTGCCAGCAGTAGCGGACAGGGGGAATATGAAAAACTGTTTTTT. This gives the protein CASSSGQGEYEKLFF. The chain links TRBV28 to TRBJ1-4; 10 positions match TRBD1. The V segment lost 5 bases and the J segment 6 bases; nucleotides outside the gene matches: 6. Germline V CDR1 and CDR2: MDHEN, SYDVKM. The CDR3 totals 15 residues.

In nucleotides, the CDR3 is TGTGCCATCAGTGTCCGGGACAGGGATCAGCCCCAGCATTTT. It yields the protein CAISVRDRDQPQHF. V and J are TRBV10-3 and TRBJ1-5; 9 nucleotides agree with TRBD1. Germline V CDR1 and CDR2: ENHRY, SYGVKD. This CDR3 spans 14 amino acids. V was pared by 4 bases and J by 5 bases, with 3 bases of the junction left unmatched.

The table lists this clone with a count of one. This chain links TRBV11-2 with TRBJ2-5; possibly TRBD2 for D (6 bases). The V gene's germline CDR1 is SGHAT and CDR2 FQNNGV. V lost 0 bases to trimming and J lost 1 base, with 12 bases between them. The CDR3 extends over 16 amino acids. As DNA, the CDR3 is TGTGCCAGCAGCTTAGATCGGGGCGGGGCCCAAGAGACCCAGTACTTC. This encodes CASSLDRGGAQETQYF.

This clone has only one observation. The CDR3 coding sequence is TGTGCCAGTAGTACGGTCCCGGGACAGGGGAATCAGCCCCAGCATTTT. Translating it yields CASSTVPGQGNQPQHF. The chain carries TRBV19 and TRBJ1-5, with 10 bases lining up with TRBD1. Per germline, CDR1 LNHDA and CDR2 SQIVND (reference sequence). There are 16 residues in the CDR3. V was clipped by 4 bases and J by 4 bases; unmatched bases: 7.

The chain couples TRBV27 to TRBJ2-4; TRBD2 might be the D (5 bases). Per the germline V gene, CDR1 is MNHEY and CDR2 is SMNVEV (reference sequence). The CDR3 spans 13 residues. Trimming left V 7 bases short and J 8 bases short, with 15 bases between. CDR3 region: CASKQLAGDIQYF. CDR3 bases: TGTGCCAGCAAACAGCTAGCCGGAGACATTCAGTACTTC.

This chain connects TRBV10-2 to TRBJ2-7, with 16 bases identical to TRBD2. V trimming: 6 bases; J trimming: 9 bases; junction bases outside the gene matches: 5. This CDR3 spans 14 amino acids. Germline lookup yields CDR1 WSHSY and CDR2 SAAADI. CDR3 DNA sequence: TGCGCCAGCAGAGGGACTAGCGGGGGGGACAGGCAGTACTTC. It encodes CASRGTSGGDRQYF.